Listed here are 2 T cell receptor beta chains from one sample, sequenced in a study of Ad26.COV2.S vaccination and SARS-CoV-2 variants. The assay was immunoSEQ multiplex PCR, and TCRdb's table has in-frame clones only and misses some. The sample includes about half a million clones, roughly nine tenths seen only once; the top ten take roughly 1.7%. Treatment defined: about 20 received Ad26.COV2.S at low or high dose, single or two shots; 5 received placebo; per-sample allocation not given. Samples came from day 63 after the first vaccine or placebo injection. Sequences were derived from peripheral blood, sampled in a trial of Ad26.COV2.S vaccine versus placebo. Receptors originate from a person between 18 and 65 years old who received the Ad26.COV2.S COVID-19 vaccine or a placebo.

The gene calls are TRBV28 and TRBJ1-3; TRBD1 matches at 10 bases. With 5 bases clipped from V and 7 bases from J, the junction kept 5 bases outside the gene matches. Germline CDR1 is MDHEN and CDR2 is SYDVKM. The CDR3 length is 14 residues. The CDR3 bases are TGTGCCAGCAGTGGGACAGGGGCCTCGAACACCATATATTTT. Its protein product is CASSGTGASNTIYF.

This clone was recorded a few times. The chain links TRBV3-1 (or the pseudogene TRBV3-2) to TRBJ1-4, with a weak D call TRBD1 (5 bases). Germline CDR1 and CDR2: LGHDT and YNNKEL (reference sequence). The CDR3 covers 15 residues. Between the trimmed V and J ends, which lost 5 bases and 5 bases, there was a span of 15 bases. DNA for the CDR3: TGTGCCAGCAGCGAAAGCCAGGGACTGAATGAAAAACTGTTTTTT. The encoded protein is CASSESQGLNEKLFF.